This T cell receptor beta chain came from a study of response to subunit inactivated influenza vaccine (dated by TCRdb to the late 2010s). Background on the whole study: To follow how T cells responded to a trivalent subunit inactivated influenza vaccine, the researchers relied on deep quantitative profiling of the T cell receptor repertoire. Overall results and qualifications from the work: It was suggested by the authors that each seasonal influenza vaccination may recruit only a limited number of new T cells.

Preparation of the library involved RT-PCR. This sample was sequenced with an Illumina HiSeq 2500. The public reads were reanalyzed by TCRdb: fastp trimming at Q25, MiXCR alignment, in-frame beta chains only. Entries that share a CDR3 protein sequence are merged under the most common genes and DNA. A total of roughly 760,000 distinct CDR3 sequences appear in this sample, 21% of them only once. The top ten clones comprise roughly a tenth of the sample. V loses 4 bases, J loses 4 bases, and the germline ends lie 19 bases apart. From cysteine to phenylalanine, the CDR3 is 15 amino acids long. Solely the CDR3 DNA is kept, with 45 bases framed from the first base. The germline V gene encodes CDR1 SQVTM and CDR2 ANQGSEA. This clonotype was recorded at least ten times. Its cognate antigen has yet to be identified. No clone much larger than this one lies a single base away; base qualities are absent.

The source of this sequence is a man aged 45-60 years who received an inactivated influenza vaccine. Donor details come from another sample of the same person, matched by shared clones. The sequence links TRBV29-1 to TRBJ2-5; the D gene is perhaps TRBD2, from 5 matching bases. The source material was PBMCs from blood, sampled around 5 days after vaccination. Here the CDR3 is given as CSVGFTSGIRETQYF. The DNA is as follows: TGCAGCGTTGGGTTTACTAGTGGCATCCGAGAGACCCAGTACTTC.